This TCR beta chain was sequenced during a study of breast tumors, draining lymph nodes, adjacent tissues. CDR1 and CDR2 from the germline V gene are MNHEY and SMNVEV (reference sequence). This CDR3 is 17 amino acids long. The V and J ends lost 5 bases and 0 bases, in that order; junction bases with no gene match: 7. TCRdb reprocessed the multiplex PCR reads with MiXCR, giving one entry per CDR3 protein. Of roughly 100,000 distinct CDR3 sequences in the sample, roughly 29% are singletons; the top ten hold around 5.9%. Axillary draining lymph nodes of breast cancer patients supplied the node samples. This sequence originates from a female donor with breast cancer. Some clones in this sample may be carry-over from other donors' samples. The chain links TRBV27 to TRBJ2-1; 10 nucleotides agree with TRBD2. Sequenced sample: axillary lymph node tissue. CDR3 sequence reads: CASSPGLAFSSYNEQFF. The CDR3 DNA sequence: TGTGCCAGCAGTCCGGGACTAGCGTTTAGCTCCTACAATGAGCAGTTCTTC.